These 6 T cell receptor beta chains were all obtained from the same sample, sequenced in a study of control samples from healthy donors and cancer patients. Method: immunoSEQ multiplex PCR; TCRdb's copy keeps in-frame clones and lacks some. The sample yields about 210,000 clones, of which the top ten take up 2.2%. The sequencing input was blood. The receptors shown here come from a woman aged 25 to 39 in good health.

The CDR3 nucleotides read TGTGCCAGCAGGCAAAGCGGCTACGAGCAGTACTTC. It translates to CASRQSGYEQYF. The rearrangement joins TRBV4-2 to TRBJ2-7; the D gene is possibly TRBD2 (5 bases). From germline, CDR1 is LGHNA and CDR2 YNFKEQ. The length of the CDR3 is 12 residues. V was cut by 6 bases and J by 3 bases, with 9 bases left in between.

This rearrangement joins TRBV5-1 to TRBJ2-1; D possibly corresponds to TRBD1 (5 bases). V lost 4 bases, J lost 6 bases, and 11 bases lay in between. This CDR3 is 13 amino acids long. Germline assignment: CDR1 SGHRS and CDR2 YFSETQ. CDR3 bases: TGCGCCAGCAGCATAGGGGTCCTCAATGAGCAGTTCTTC. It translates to CASSIGVLNEQFF.

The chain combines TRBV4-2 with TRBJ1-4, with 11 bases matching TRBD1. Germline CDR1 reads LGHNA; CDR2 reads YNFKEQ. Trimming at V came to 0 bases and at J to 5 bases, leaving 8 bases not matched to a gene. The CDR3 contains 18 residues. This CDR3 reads CASSQDRFRDRGNEKLFF. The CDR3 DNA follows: TGTGCCAGCAGCCAAGATCGTTTTCGGGACAGGGGGAATGAAAAACTGTTTTTT.

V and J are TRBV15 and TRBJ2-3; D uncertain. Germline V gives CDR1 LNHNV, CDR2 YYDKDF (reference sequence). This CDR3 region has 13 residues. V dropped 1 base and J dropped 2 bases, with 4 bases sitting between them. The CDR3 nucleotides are TGTGCCACCAGCAGAGGGGCCACAGATACGCAGTATTTT. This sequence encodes CATSRGATDTQYF.

The CDR3 here is CASGLWGSTEAFF. DNA of the CDR3: TGTGCTAGTGGTTTATGGGGGAGCACTGAAGCTTTCTTT. V usage is TRBV12-5 and J usage is TRBJ1-1; D might be TRBD1 (5 bases). V was shortened by 3 bases and J by 4 bases, with 9 bases between the two germline ends. In germline, CDR1 is LGHNT, CDR2 FRNRAP. The CDR3 has 13 amino acids. Full variable domain (remainder filled in from reference TRBV12-5 and TRBJ1-1): DARVTQTPRHKVTEMGQEVTMRCQPILGHNTVFWYRQTMMQGLELLAYFRNRAPLDDSGMPKDRFSAEMPDATLATLKIQPSEPRDSAVYFCASGLWGSTEAFFGQGTRLTVV.

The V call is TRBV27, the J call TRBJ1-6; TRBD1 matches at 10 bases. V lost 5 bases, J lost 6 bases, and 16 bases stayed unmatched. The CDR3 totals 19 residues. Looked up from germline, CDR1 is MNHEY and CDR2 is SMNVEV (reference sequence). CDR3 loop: CASSRKGTGTGESNSPLHF. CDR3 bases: TGTGCCAGCAGTCGAAAAGGGACCGGGACAGGGGAAAGTAATTCACCCCTCCACTTT.